One and the same sample provided the 17 T cell receptor beta chains below, sequenced in a study of T cells in Graves' hyperthyroidism and ophthalmopathy. The investigators amplified TCR beta CDR3 regions from RNA transcripts. First-round RT-PCR with HTBI primers amplified the TCR CDR3 region. TCRdb analysed the multiplex PCR reads with MiXCR anew, one entry per CDR3 protein. The sample holds 640,000 or so distinct CDR3 sequences; over 12% are singletons and the top ten take roughly 6.9%. The sequencing sample was made of blood. The receptors derive from a woman under 30 with Graves' ophthalmopathy.

This clonotype occurred many times. The chain couples TRBV27 to TRBJ1-1; possibly TRBD1 for D (5 bases). Germline lookup yields CDR1 MNHEY and CDR2 SMNVEV (reference sequence). This CDR3 is built from 13 residues. Trimming took off 6 bases at V and 3 bases at J, with 11 bases between the two ends. CDR3 nucleotides: TGTGCCAGCAGGTTAGCAGGGTACACTGAAGCTTTCTTT. It encodes CASRLAGYTEAFF.

This clonotype was seen only a few times. The rearrangement joins TRBV11-2 to TRBJ2-2, with D perhaps TRBD1 (6 bases). The germline V and J ends were trimmed by 5 bases and 7 bases, with 20 bases remaining between them. In germline, CDR1 is SGHAT, CDR2 FQNNGV. This CDR3 is built from 16 residues. CDR3 sequence: CASSVSPQGAGGELFF. In DNA, the CDR3 is TGTGCCAGCAGCGTTAGTCCACAGGGAGCCGGCGGGGAGCTGTTTTTT. The entire variable domain, with the rest obtained from reference TRBV11-2 and TRBJ2-2, is as follows: EAGVAQSPRYKIIEKRQSVAFWCNPISGHATLYWYQQILGQGPKLLIQFQNNGVVDDSQLPKDRFSAERLKGVDSTLKIQPAKLEDSAVYLCASSVSPQGAGGELFFGEGSRLTVL.

This clonotype has at least ten counts. The CDR3 is CASGYGTGGYNEQFF. Written as DNA, the CDR3 is TGTGCTAGTGGGTACGGGACAGGGGGCTACAATGAGCAGTTCTTC. The rearrangement joins TRBV12-5 to TRBJ2-1, with 11 bases lining up with TRBD1. This CDR3 contains 15 residues. J lost 3 bases, V lost 6 bases, and 4 bases had no gene match. The germline gives CDR1 LGHNT, CDR2 FRNRAP. Complete variable domain (other parts from reference TRBV12-5 and TRBJ2-1): DARVTQTPRHKVTEMGQEVTMRCQPILGHNTVFWYRQTMMQGLELLAYFRNRAPLDDSGMPKDRFSAEMPDATLATLKIQPSEPRDSAVYFCASGYGTGGYNEQFFGPGTRLTVL.

This clonotype was seen at least ten times. The rearrangement joins TRBV6-1 to TRBJ2-7; 7 nucleotides line up with TRBD1. This CDR3 spans 15 amino acids. CDR1 is MNHNS, CDR2 SASEGT, per germline. J lost 0 bases, V lost 6 bases, and 8 bases had no gene match. The CDR3 DNA is TGTGCCAGCAGCTCCACCGGGACAGCCTCCTACGAGCAGTACTTC. It translates to CASSSTGTASYEQYF.

The chain is built from TRBV5-1 and TRBJ2-2; tentatively, D is TRBD1 (6 bases). The CDR3 consists of 14 residues. Trimming took off 4 bases at V and 7 bases at J, with 14 bases between the two ends. Per germline, CDR1 SGHRS and CDR2 YFSETQ. CDR3 amino acids: CASSENTGFGELFF. The CDR3 nucleotides are TGCGCCAGCAGCGAAAACACAGGGTTCGGGGAGCTGTTTTTT.

The chain joins TRBV7-9 to TRBJ2-4; possible D gene TRBD2, 6 bases. Trimming took off 1 base at V and 8 bases at J, with 6 bases between the two ends. CDR1 and CDR2 (germline): SEHNR, FQNEAQ (reference sequence). The CDR3 length is 12 residues. The CDR3 loop reads CASSLGEDIQYF. The CDR3 nucleotides are TGTGCCAGCAGCTTAGGGGAGGACATTCAGTACTTC.

This chain joins TRBV7-9 and TRBJ2-1; 12 bases map to TRBD2. V was clipped by 4 bases and J by 4 bases; unmatched bases: 8. Germline V gene lookup returns CDR1 SEHNR and CDR2 FQNEAQ (reference sequence). CDR3 length: 17 residues. The CDR3 sequence: CASSSAWTSGVYNEQFF. CDR3 in DNA: TGTGCCAGCAGCTCTGCTTGGACTAGCGGGGTATACAATGAGCAGTTCTTC.

This clonotype turned up a few times. A read error may be the cause here, since a much bigger clone is one base away. CDR3 coding DNA: TGTGCCGGCAGCGTAGTTGGGACAGGGAACACTGAAGCTTTCTTT. Translation: CAGSVVGTGNTEAFF. This sequence joins TRBV9 and TRBJ1-1; 8 positions match TRBD1. The germline CDR1 and CDR2 sequences are SGDLS and YYNGEE. The CDR3 covers 15 residues.

The chain recombines TRBV6-1 with TRBJ2-3, with 12 positions matching TRBD2. Germline V lookup: CDR1 MNHNS, CDR2 SASEGT. The trim removed 5 bases at V and 3 bases at J, leaving 3 bases unmatched. The length of the CDR3 is 15 residues. The CDR3 DNA reads as TGTGCCAGCAGTAGACTAGCGGGAGCAACAGATACGCAGTATTTT. As protein: CASSRLAGATDTQYF.

The V call is TRBV6-4, the J call TRBJ1-2; 7 nucleotides agree with TRBD1. The CDR3 is 16 amino acids. After removal of 3 bases from V and 0 bases from J, the junction contained 7 bases not matched to a gene. Germline CDR1 reads MRHNA; CDR2 reads SNTAGT. The chain's CDR3 is CASSEYGTDPNYGYTF. The CDR3, as DNA: TGTGCCAGCAGTGAATATGGGACAGATCCTAACTATGGCTACACCTTC.

The sample holds many counts of this clonotype. This rearrangement joins TRBV12-3 or TRBV12-4 to TRBJ1-4; tentative D call: TRBD1 (6 bases). The CDR3 loop spans 16 amino acids. With 5 bases removed from V and 8 bases from J, the gap between germline ends came to 21 bases. CDR3 amino acids: CASSLQGGGAGEKLFF. The CDR3 bases are TGTGCCAGCAGTCTTCAGGGCGGGGGGGCCGGGGAAAAACTGTTTTTT.

The chain combines TRBV7-9 with TRBJ1-2; D is ambiguous. This CDR3 has 13 amino acids. Germline CDR1 reads SEHNR; CDR2 reads FQNEAQ (reference sequence). V was clipped by 1 base and J by 7 bases, with 10 bases between them. CDR3 sequence: CASSLGVSPGYTF. DNA for the CDR3: TGTGCCAGCAGCTTAGGGGTTTCGCCTGGCTACACCTTC.

The chain carries TRBV15 and TRBJ1-6, with a possible D match to TRBD1 (6 bases). Trimming cost V 0 bases and J 7 bases, with 22 bases left between them. Germline assignment: CDR1 LNHNV and CDR2 YYDKDF (reference sequence). CDR3 size: 19 residues. The CDR3 is CATSRDPLGGALSNSPLHF. The CDR3 coding sequence is TGTGCCACCAGCAGAGATCCCCTCGGGGGGGCCCTTTCAAATTCACCCCTCCACTTT.

This clonotype was counted between two and nine times. This chain joins TRBV14 and TRBJ1-1; D call uncertain. Germline loops: CDR1 SGHDN, CDR2 FVKESK. This CDR3 spans 20 amino acids. Trimming shortened V by 4 bases and J by 0 bases, and 27 bases separated the two germline ends. CDR3 in DNA: TGTGCCAGCAGCCCCAATCCCTTCCTCAGACAAATTTATATGAACACTGAAGCTTTCTTT. Amino acids: CASSPNPFLRQIYMNTEAFF.

This clonotype has a handful of counts. This rearrangement joins TRBV20-1 to TRBJ2-7; D not certain. V lost 0 bases, J lost 3 bases, and 9 bases lay in between. Germline-derived CDR1 and CDR2 are DFQATT and SNEGSKA (reference sequence). This CDR3 spans 13 amino acids. CDR3 coding DNA: TGCAGTGCTAGAGAGGCGGCTAGCTACGAGCAGTACTTC. This translates into CSAREAASYEQYF.

Ten or more counts support this clonotype. The chain couples TRBV20-1 to TRBJ2-2; the D is unclear. V lost 4 bases and J lost 3, with 15 bases in between. The CDR3 sequence is 15 residues long. Germline V gene lookup returns CDR1 DFQATT and CDR2 SNEGSKA (reference sequence). The CDR3 coding sequence is TGCAGTGCTATTTCAGTTCTAAAGGACACCGGGGAGCTGTTTTTT. Translation gives CSAISVLKDTGELFF.

This chain connects TRBV19 to TRBJ2-1; possible D gene TRBD1, 5 bases. The CDR3 has 16 residues. Between the trimmed V and J ends, which lost 4 bases and 7 bases, there was a span of 20 bases. CDR1 is LNHDA and CDR2 is SQIVND in the germline V gene (reference sequence). The CDR3 spells CASSTSALGLGNEQFF. In DNA form, the CDR3 reads TGTGCCAGTAGTACCTCGGCCCTGGGGCTTGGGAATGAGCAGTTCTTC.